The clone carrying this T cell receptor (beta chain) was observed many times. Antigen: not known. The data originate from a study of human T cells and chemical hapten exposure. Findings of the study overall: Patch test score was positively correlated with the counts of PT1 expanded TCRs. Healthy people's immune response may differ from that of the donors, who had alopecia.

Time point described: patch test 2, 6 weeks after DPC sensitization. Specified treatment: therapeutic diphenylcyclopropenone sensitization with weekly scalp DPC. Using its own MiXCR run on the RACE reads, TCRdb lists one record per CDR3 protein. Of approximately 350,000 distinct CDR3 sequences listed, about 6% are singletons. The CDR3 is 13 residues long. Germline V lookup: CDR1 DFQATT, CDR2 SNEGSKA (reference sequence). Trimming removed 6 bases from V and 0 bases from J; junction bases left unmatched: 4. The material was whole blood, obtained in connection with sensitization to the hapten diphenylcyclopropenone (DPC). This chain joins TRBV20-1 and TRBJ1-1; TRBD1 matches at 7 bases. This receptor was identified in a woman under 30 with alopecia areata. Some clones in this sample may be carry-over from other donors' samples. CDR3 loop: CSALGQVNTEAFF. CDR3 in DNA: TGCAGTGCCCTAGGACAGGTGAACACTGAAGCTTTCTTT.